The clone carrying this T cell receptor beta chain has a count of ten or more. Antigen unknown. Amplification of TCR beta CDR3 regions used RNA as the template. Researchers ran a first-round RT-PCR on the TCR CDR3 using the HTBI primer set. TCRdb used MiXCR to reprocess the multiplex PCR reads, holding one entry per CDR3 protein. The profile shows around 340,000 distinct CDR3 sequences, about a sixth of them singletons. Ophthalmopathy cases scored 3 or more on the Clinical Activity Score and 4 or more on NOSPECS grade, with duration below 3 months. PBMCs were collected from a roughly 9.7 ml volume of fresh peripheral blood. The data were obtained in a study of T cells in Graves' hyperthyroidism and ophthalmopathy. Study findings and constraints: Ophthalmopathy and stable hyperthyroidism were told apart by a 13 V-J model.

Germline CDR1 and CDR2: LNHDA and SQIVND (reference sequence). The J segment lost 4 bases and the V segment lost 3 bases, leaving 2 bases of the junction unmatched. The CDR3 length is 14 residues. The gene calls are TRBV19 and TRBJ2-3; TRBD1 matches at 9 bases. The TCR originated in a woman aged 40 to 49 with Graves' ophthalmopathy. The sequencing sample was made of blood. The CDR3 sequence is CASSIGTGSDTQYF. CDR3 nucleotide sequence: TGTGCCAGTAGTATCGGGACAGGGTCAGATACGCAGTATTTT.